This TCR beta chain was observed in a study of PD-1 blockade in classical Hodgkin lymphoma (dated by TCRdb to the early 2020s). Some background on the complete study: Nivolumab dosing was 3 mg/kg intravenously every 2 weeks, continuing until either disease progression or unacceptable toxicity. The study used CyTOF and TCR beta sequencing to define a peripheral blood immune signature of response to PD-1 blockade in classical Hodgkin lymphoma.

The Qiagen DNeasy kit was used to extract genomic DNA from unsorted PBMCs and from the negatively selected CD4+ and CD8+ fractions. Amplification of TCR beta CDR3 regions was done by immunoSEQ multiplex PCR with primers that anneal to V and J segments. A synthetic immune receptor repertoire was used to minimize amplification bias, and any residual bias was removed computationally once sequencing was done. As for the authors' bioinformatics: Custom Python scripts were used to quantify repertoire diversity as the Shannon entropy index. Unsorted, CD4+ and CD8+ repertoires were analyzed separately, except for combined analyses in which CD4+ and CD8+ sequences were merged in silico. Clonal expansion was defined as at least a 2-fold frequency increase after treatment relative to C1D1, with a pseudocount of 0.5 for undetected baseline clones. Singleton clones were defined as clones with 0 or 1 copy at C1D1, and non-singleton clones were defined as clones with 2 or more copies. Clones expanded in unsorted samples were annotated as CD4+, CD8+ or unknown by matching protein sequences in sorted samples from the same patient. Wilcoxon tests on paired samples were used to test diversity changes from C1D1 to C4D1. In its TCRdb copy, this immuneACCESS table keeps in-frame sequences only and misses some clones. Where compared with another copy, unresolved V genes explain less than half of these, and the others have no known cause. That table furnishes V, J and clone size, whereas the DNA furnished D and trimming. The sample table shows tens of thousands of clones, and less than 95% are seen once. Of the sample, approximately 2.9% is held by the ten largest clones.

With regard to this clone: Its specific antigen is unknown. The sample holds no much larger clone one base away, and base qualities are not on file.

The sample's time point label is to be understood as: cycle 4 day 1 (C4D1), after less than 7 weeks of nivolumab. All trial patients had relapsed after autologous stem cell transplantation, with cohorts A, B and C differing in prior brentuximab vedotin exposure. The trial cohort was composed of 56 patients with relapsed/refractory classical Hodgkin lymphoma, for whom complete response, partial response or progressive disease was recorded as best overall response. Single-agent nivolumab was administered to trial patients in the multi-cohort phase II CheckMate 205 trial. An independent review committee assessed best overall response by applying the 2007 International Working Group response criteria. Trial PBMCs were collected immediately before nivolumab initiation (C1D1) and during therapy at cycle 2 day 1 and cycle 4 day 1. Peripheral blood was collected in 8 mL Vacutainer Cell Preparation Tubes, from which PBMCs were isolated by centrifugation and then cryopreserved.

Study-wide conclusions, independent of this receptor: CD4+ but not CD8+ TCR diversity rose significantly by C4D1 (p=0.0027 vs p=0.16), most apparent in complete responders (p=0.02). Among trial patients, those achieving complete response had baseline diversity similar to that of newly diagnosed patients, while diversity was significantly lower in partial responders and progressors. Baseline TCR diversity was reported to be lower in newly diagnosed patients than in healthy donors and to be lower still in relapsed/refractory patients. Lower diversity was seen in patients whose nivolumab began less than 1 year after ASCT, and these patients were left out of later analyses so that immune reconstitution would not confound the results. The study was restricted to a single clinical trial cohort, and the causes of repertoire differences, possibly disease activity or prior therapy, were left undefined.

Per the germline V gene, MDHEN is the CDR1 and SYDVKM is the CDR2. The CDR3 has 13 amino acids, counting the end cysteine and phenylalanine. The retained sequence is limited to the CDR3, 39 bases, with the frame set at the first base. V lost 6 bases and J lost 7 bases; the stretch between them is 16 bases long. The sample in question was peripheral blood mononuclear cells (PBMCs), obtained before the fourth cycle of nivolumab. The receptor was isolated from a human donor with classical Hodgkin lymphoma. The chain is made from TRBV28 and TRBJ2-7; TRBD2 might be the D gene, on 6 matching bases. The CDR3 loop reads CASRAAGRDEQYF. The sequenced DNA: TGTGCCAGCAGGGCTGCGGGGCGCGATGAGCAGTACTTC.